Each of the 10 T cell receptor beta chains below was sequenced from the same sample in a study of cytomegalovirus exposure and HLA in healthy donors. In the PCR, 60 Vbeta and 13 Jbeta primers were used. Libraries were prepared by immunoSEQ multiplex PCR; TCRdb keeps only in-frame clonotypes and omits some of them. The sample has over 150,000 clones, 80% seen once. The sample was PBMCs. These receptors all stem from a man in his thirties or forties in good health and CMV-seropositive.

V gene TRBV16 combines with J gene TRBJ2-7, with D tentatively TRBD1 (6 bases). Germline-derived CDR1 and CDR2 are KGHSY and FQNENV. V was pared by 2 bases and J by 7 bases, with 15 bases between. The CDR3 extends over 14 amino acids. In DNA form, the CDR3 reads TGTGCCAGCAGCCAAAACAGGGTGACGGGGGAGCAGTACTTC. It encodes CASSQNRVTGEQYF.

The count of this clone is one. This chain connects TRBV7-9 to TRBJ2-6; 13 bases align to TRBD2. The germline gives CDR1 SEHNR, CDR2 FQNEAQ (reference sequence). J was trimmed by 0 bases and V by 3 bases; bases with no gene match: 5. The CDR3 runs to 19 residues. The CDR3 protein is CASSFGTSGDLSGANVLTF. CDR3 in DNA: TGTGCCAGCAGCTTCGGGACTAGCGGGGACCTCTCTGGGGCCAACGTCCTGACTTTC.

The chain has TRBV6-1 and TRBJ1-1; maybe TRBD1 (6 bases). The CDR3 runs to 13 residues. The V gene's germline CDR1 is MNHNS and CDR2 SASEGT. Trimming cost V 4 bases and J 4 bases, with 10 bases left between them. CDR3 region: CASSVTGTTEAFF. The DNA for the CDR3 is TGTGCCAGCAGTGTAACAGGGACCACTGAAGCTTTCTTT.

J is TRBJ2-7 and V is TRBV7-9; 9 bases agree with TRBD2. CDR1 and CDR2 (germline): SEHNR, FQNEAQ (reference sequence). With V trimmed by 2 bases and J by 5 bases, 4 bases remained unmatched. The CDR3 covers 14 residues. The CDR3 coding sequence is TGTGCCAGCAGCTTACTCAGCGGGGGGAACGAGCAGTACTTC. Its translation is CASSLLSGGNEQYF.

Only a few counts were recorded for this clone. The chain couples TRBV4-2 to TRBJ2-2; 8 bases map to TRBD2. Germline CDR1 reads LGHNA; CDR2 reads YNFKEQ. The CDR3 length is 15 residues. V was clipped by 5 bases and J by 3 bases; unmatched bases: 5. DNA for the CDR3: TGTGCCAGCAGCAATCGGGGGGGCCACACCGGGGAGCTGTTTTTT. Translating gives CASSNRGGHTGELFF.

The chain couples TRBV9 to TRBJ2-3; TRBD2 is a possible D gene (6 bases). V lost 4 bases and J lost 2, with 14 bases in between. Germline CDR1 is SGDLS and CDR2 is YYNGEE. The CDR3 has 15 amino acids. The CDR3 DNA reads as TGTGCCAGCAGCCCTTCGCTAGCGCACACAGATACGCAGTATTTT. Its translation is CASSPSLAHTDTQYF.

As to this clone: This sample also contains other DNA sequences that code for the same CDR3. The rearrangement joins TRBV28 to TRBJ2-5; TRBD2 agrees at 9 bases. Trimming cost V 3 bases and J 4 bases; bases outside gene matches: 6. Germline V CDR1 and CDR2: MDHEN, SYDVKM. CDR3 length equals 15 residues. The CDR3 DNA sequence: TGTGCCAGCAGTTTGTGGGCTAGCGGGACAGAGACCCAGTACTTC. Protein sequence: CASSLWASGTETQYF.

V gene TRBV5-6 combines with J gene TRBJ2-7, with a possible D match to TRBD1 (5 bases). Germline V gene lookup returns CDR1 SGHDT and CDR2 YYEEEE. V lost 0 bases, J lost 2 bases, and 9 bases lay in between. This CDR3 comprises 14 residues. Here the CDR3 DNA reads TGTGCCAGCAGCTTGGAGGGGAACCCCTACGAGCAGTACTTC. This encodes CASSLEGNPYEQYF.

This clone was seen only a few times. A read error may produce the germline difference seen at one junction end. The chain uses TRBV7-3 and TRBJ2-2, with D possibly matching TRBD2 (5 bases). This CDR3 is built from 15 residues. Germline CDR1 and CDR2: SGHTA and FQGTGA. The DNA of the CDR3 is TGTGCCGGCAGCTTGCGCGGGCTGAACACCGGGGAGCTGTTTTTT. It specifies CAGSLRGLNTGELFF.

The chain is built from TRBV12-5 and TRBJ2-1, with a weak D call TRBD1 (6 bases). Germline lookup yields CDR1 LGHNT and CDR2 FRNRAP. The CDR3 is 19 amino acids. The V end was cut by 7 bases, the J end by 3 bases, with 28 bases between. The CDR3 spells CASAPQGAEPASDYNEQFF. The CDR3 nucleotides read TGTGCTAGTGCCCCACAGGGTGCCGAACCGGCTAGTGACTACAATGAGCAGTTCTTC.